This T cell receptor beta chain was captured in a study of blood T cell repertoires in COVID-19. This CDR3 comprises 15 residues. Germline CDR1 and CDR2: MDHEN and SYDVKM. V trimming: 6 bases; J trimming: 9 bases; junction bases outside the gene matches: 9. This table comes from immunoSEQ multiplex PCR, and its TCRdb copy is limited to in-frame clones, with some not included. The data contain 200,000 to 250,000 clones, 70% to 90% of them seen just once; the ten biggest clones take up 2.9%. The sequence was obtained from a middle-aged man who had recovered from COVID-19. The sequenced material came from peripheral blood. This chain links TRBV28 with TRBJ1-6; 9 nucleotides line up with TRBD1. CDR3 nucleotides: TGTGCCAGCAGGACAGGGACAGGGATCCGTTCACCCCTCCACTTT. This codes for CASRTGTGIRSPLHF.